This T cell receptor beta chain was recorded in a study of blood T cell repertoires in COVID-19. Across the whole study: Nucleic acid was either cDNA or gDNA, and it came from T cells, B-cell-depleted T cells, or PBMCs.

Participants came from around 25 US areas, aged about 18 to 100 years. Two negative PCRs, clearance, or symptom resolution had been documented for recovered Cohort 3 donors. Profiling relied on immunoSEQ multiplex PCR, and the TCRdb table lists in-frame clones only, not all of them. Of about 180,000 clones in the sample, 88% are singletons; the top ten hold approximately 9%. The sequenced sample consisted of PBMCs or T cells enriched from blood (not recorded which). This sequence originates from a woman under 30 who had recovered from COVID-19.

Written as DNA, the CDR3 is TGTGCCACGAACAGGGATCTCCCTGGCTACACCTTC. Translation: CATNRDLPGYTF. The chain is built from TRBV28 and TRBJ1-2, with D possibly matching TRBD1 (6 bases). The germline gives CDR1 MDHEN, CDR2 SYDVKM. This CDR3 has 12 amino acids. V lost 10 bases, J lost 7 bases, and 16 bases lay in between.